One and the same sample provided the 11 T cell receptor beta chains below, sequenced in a study of cytomegalovirus exposure and HLA in healthy donors. The PCR contained 60 Vbeta and 13 Jbeta primers. The repertoire was sequenced with immunoSEQ multiplex PCR; TCRdb's copy has only in-frame clones and lacks some. The listing contains 120,000 to 150,000 clones. Input material: PBMCs. Receptors were obtained from a woman in her late teens or twenties in good health and CMV-seronegative.

The J gene is TRBJ2-1, the V gene TRBV7-9, with D unclear. The V gene lost 4 bases and the J gene lost 6 bases, with 10 bases spanning the gap. The V gene's germline CDR1 is SEHNR and CDR2 FQNEAQ (reference sequence). The CDR3 length is 13 residues. The CDR3 is CASSSSIANEQFF. The DNA of the CDR3 is TGTGCCAGCAGCTCCTCTATAGCCAATGAGCAGTTCTTC.

This chain joins TRBV4-1 and TRBJ2-1; TRBD2 matches at 12 bases. Germline V gene lookup returns CDR1 MGHRA and CDR2 YSYEKL. J gave up 0 bases and V 1 base, and 4 bases lay outside the gene matches. This CDR3 spans 18 amino acids. The CDR3 DNA follows: TGCGCCAGCAGCCAAGCTAGCGGGAGGGCCGGCTCCTACAATGAGCAGTTCTTC. Protein product: CASSQASGRAGSYNEQFF.

The V call is TRBV25-1, the J call TRBJ2-3; 11 bases align to TRBD2. The CDR3 covers 15 residues. CDR1 and CDR2 (germline): MGHDK, SYGVNS. With V trimmed by 6 bases and J by 6 bases, 8 bases remained unmatched. This chain's CDR3 is CASSDTSGSLDTQYF. CDR3 bases: TGTGCCAGCAGCGATACTAGCGGGAGTTTGGATACGCAGTATTTT.

This rearrangement joins TRBV7-9 to TRBJ1-2; 12 bases agree with TRBD1. With 5 bases clipped from V and 4 bases from J, the junction kept 8 bases outside the gene matches. The CDR3 spans 16 residues. CDR1 and CDR2 (germline): SEHNR, FQNEAQ (reference sequence). The CDR3 loop reads CASSGTGGQESYGYTF. The CDR3 DNA is TGTGCCAGCAGCGGGACAGGGGGCCAAGAGTCCTATGGCTACACCTTC.

The rearrangement joins TRBV7-2 to TRBJ2-2; the match to TRBD1 covers 8 bases. V lost 5 bases to trimming and J lost 4 bases; unmatched junction nucleotides: 9. The CDR3 length is 16 residues. Germline loops: CDR1 SGHTA, CDR2 FQGNSA. CDR3 residues: CASSPEAQGVTGELFF. The CDR3 DNA is TGTGCCAGCAGCCCAGAGGCACAGGGGGTCACCGGGGAGCTGTTTTTT. The variable domain in full, with the rest retrieved from reference TRBV7-2 and TRBJ2-2, is GAGVSQSPSNKVTEKGKDVELRCDPISGHTALYWYRQSLGQGLEFLIYFQGNSAPDKSGLPSDRFSAERTGGSVSTLTIQRTQQEDSAVYLCASSPEAQGVTGELFFGEGSRLTVL.

The rearrangement uses TRBV10-3 and TRBJ2-5, with a weak D call TRBD2 (6 bases). CDR3 size: 17 residues. CDR1 and CDR2 (germline): ENHRY, SYGVKD. V lost 3 bases, J lost 1 base, and 18 bases lay in between. In nucleotides, the CDR3 is TGTGCCATCAGTGATAGTGGGGGGATTAGGGTCCAAGAGACCCAGTACTTC. It specifies CAISDSGGIRVQETQYF.

The chain recombines TRBV5-1 with TRBJ1-1; no definite D call. V lost 0 bases, J lost 1 base, and 10 bases lay in between. Germline V CDR1 and CDR2: SGHRS, YFSETQ. The CDR3 extends over 15 amino acids. CDR3 DNA: TGCGCCAGCAGCTTGGCTATTACAGCGAACACTGAAGCTTTCTTT. Amino acids: CASSLAITANTEAFF. The complete variable domain, with remaining parts taken from reference TRBV5-1 and TRBJ1-1, reads KAGVTQTPRYLIKTRGQQVTLSCSPISGHRSVSWYQQTPGQGLQFLFEYFSETQRNKGNFPGRFSGRQFSNSRSEMNVSTLELGDSALYLCASSLAITANTEAFFGQGTRLTVV.

The chain carries TRBV7-9 and TRBJ2-7; possible D gene TRBD1, 6 bases. Germline-derived CDR1 and CDR2 are SEHNR and FQNEAQ (reference sequence). Trimming cost V 5 bases and J 4 bases, with 12 bases left between them. The CDR3 contains 13 residues. For the CDR3, the DNA is TGTGCCAGCAGCCCCAAGACAGGTTACGAGCAGTACTTC. It encodes CASSPKTGYEQYF.

The chain couples TRBV5-1 to TRBJ1-2; D perhaps matches TRBD1 (6 bases). The CDR3 spans 18 residues. V was shortened by 4 bases and J by 0 bases, with 22 bases between the two germline ends. Germline lookup yields CDR1 SGHRS and CDR2 YFSETQ. CDR3 region: CASSGGGGGPSTNYGYTF. The CDR3 coding sequence is TGCGCCAGCAGCGGCGGGGGCGGGGGGCCCTCTACTAACTATGGCTACACCTTC.

The chain carries TRBV30 and TRBJ2-3; TRBD2 matches 9 bases. Germline V gives CDR1 GTSNPN, CDR2 SVGIG (reference sequence). The CDR3 loop spans 15 amino acids. The V segment lost 2 bases and the J segment 5 bases; nucleotides outside the gene matches: 8. The CDR3 DNA follows: TGTGCCTGGAGTCATCGACTAGCGGTACGAGATACGCAGTATTTT. It codes for CAWSHRLAVRDTQYF.

The rearrangement uses TRBV27 and TRBJ2-2, with 10 bases aligning to TRBD1. The trim removed 5 bases at V and 2 bases at J, leaving 14 bases unmatched. Germline CDR1 MNHEY, CDR2 SMNVEV (reference sequence). CDR3 length: 19 amino acids. CDR3 bases: TGTGCCAGCAGTAATTCCGGGACAGGGGCAGGAATAAACACCGGGGAGCTGTTTTTT. It translates to CASSNSGTGAGINTGELFF.